This TCR beta chain was captured in a study of blood T cell repertoires in COVID-19. Germline values: CDR1 MNHEY, CDR2 SMNVEV (reference sequence). The CDR3 runs to 15 residues. V was pared by 5 bases and J by 0 bases, with 14 bases between. Data came from immunoSEQ multiplex PCR; TCRdb stores just in-frame clones and leaves some out. Here the sample spans about 250,000 clones, more than 75% being singletons. The sequence was collected from a woman at least 80 years old with COVID-19, enrolled during active disease. The specimen was peripheral blood. The chain recombines TRBV27 with TRBJ2-7, with D possibly being TRBD1 (5 bases). The CDR3 coding sequence is TGTGCCAGCAGTCCATCAGACAGAGCCTCCTACGAGCAGTACTTC. Amino acids: CASSPSDRASYEQYF.